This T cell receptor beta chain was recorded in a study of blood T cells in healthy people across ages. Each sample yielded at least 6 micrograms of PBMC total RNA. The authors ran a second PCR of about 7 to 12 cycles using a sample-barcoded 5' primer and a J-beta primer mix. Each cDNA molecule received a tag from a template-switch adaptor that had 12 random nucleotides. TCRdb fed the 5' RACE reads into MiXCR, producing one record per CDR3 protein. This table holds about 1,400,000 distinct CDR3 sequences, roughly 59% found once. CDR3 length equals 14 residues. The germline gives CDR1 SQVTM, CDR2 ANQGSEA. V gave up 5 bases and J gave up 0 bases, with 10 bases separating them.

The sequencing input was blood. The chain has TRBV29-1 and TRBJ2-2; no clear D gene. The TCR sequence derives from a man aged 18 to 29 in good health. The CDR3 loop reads CSVPSPANTGELFF. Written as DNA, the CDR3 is TGCAGCGTTCCCAGCCCCGCGAACACCGGGGAGCTGTTTTTT.